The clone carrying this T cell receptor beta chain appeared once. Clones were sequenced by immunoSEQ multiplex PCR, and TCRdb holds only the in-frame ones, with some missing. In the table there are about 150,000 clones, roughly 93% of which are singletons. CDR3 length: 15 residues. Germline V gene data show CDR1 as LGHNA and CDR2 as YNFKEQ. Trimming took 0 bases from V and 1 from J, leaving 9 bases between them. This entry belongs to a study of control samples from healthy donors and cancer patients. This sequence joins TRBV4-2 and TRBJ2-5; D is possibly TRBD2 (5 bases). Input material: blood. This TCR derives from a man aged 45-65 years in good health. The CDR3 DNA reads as TGTGCCAGCAGCCAAGAGGCCGGGGTCCAAGAGACCCAGTACTTC. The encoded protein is CASSQEAGVQETQYF.